Listed below are T cell receptor beta chains from one sample, sequenced in a study of blood T cells in healthy people across ages. MiXCR, run by TCRdb on the 5' RACE reads, gives a single entry per CDR3 protein. Here the sample spans 1.5 million to 2 million distinct CDR3 sequences, 28% being singletons. What was sequenced was blood. The receptor source for this set is a woman aged 30 to 39 in good health. CDR3s include the opening cysteine and the closing phenylalanine or tryptophan. D genes are given only for firm matches. Size is stated for part of the rows, as once, few or many counts, or as a class when the clone is expanded.

V gene	clone size	J gene	D gene	CDR3 DNA	CDR3 protein
TRBV24-1	.	TRBJ2-1	.	TGTGCCACCAGTGATTCCAACCAATTGCCCTCCTACAATGAGCAGTTCTTC	CATSDSNQLPSYNEQFF
TRBV5-1	few	TRBJ2-1	.	TGCGCCAGCAGCTTGGTAGTAGCATCCTACAATGAGCAGTTCTTC	CASSLVVASYNEQFF
TRBV5-1	few	TRBJ2-3	TRBD1	TGCGCCAGCAGCCCGCCGACAGGGTCTCCAGATACGCAGTATTTT	CASSPPTGSPDTQYF
TRBV2	few	TRBJ2-5	.	TGTGCCAGCAGTGAACGGGCGGGGGCCGGCAGGGCCCAGTACTTC	CASSERAGAGRAQYF
TRBV4-3	many	TRBJ2-7	.	TGCGCCAGCAGCGGGAATGCTGGGGGAACCTACGAGCAGTACTTC	CASSGNAGGTYEQYF
TRBV6-2/TRBV6-3	.	TRBJ2-7	.	TGTGCCAGCAGTTACTCGAACAGGGCCTACGAGCAGTACTTC	CASSYSNRAYEQYF
TRBV4-1	.	TRBJ2-3	.	TGCGCCAGCAGCCAAGATCGTGCGACGGGAGATACGCAGTATTTT	CASSQDRATGDTQYF
TRBV20-1	few	TRBJ2-6	TRBD2	TGCAGTGCTAGAGACCTAGCGGTTGGACTTGCTGGGGCCAACGTCCTGACTTTC	CSARDLAVGLAGANVLTF
TRBV11-2	.	TRBJ2-7	.	TGTGCCAGCAGCGGCCCACAGTGGATCTACGAGCAGTACTTC	CASSGPQWIYEQYF
TRBV28	.	TRBJ2-7	.	TGTGCCAGCACGACGCATAGGAGCTCCTACGAGCAGTACTTC	CASTTHRSSYEQYF
TRBV9	.	TRBJ1-2	.	TGTGCCAGCAGCGTAGGACGGAGAAACTATGGCTACACCTTC	CASSVGRRNYGYTF
TRBV3-1	few	TRBJ2-1	.	TGTGCCAGCAGCCAAGATGTTGGGGGAATAGACAATGAGCAGTTCTTC	CASSQDVGGIDNEQFF
TRBV12-5	.	TRBJ1-5	.	TGTGCTAGTGGTTTGGTACCGTTTGGGGGGGAGAACAATCAGCCCCAGCATTTT	CASGLVPFGGENNQPQHF
TRBV25-1	.	TRBJ2-6	TRBD2	TGTGCCAGCACCCTCGGGGGGGCGGCTGGGGCCAACGTCCTGACTTTC	CASTLGGAAGANVLTF
TRBV27	.	TRBJ2-2	.	TGTGCCAGCAGTTTATCCCCGGCGGGGACCGGGGAGCTGTTTTTT	CASSLSPAGTGELFF
TRBV20-1	.	TRBJ2-4	.	TGCAGTGCTACCTTCGGGGTTGTGATCCTCAATGAGCAGTACTTC	CSATFGVVILNEQYF
TRBV20-1	.	TRBJ1-2	.	TGCAGTGCTAGAGTCTTCAACCGGTATGGCTACACCTTC	CSARVFNRYGYTF
TRBV7-9	once	TRBJ1-2	.	TGTGCCAGCAGCTTAGGATGGAGCAGCCTCTATGGCTACACCTTC	CASSLGWSSLYGYTF
TRBV6-5	.	TRBJ1-5	.	TGTGCCAGCAGTCCAGGAGGGGTGAGGATTCAGCCCCAGCATTTT	CASSPGGVRIQPQHF
TRBV20-1	few	TRBJ2-1	.	TGCAGTGCTAGATGGAGCTCCTACAATGAGCAGTTCTTC	CSARWSSYNEQFF
TRBV29-1	many	TRBJ2-1	.	TGCAGCGTTGAAGGAGGTCCGACTGTGAATGATGAGCAGTTCTTC	CSVEGGPTVNDEQFF
TRBV9	.	TRBJ2-1	.	TGTGCCAGCAGCGCAAATACTAGGGTCTACGAGCAGTTCTTC	CASSANTRVYEQFF
TRBV11-2	few	TRBJ2-5	.	TGTGCCAGCAGCTCCCCCCCCTCACAAGAGACCCAGTACTTC	CASSSPPSQETQYF
TRBV29-1	few	TRBJ2-7	.	TGCAGCGTTGCCGGGGGCGAGCAGTACTTC	CSVAGGEQYF
TRBV5-1	many	TRBJ2-7	TRBD1	TGCGCCAGCAGCTTGGGACAGGGCCCCTCCTACGAGCAGTACTTC	CASSLGQGPSYEQYF
TRBV29-1	.	TRBJ1-5	.	TGCAGCGGTGCCTTGGGGGTAGGTCAGCCCCAGCATTTT	CSGALGVGQPQHF
TRBV11-1	.	TRBJ1-1	.	TGTGCCAGCAGCTCACCCACGGACGGGAACACTGAAGCTTTCTTT	CASSSPTDGNTEAFF
TRBV7-9	few	TRBJ2-7	.	TGTGCCAGCAGCTTAGGCCCAGCGGCCTCCTACGAGCAGTACTTC	CASSLGPAASYEQYF
TRBV6-6	.	TRBJ1-2	.	TGTGCCACCTCTCACACGAGCTATGGCTACACCTTC	CATSHTSYGYTF
TRBV5-1	few	TRBJ2-5	.	TGCGCCAGCAGCGCCACTACGGGGCTGGGGGAGACCCAGTACTTC	CASSATTGLGETQYF
TRBV20-1	few	TRBJ2-5	.	TGCAGTGCTAGGTGGGGGGCTAGCCAAGAGACCCAGTACTTC	CSARWGASQETQYF
TRBV7-2	.	TRBJ2-7	TRBD2	TGTGCCAGCAGCTTAGTAGCTAGCGGAGAAGCCTACGAGCAGTACTTC	CASSLVASGEAYEQYF
TRBV28	.	TRBJ2-3	.	TGTGCCAGCAGTTTGAATCCCACTCATACGCAGTATTTT	CASSLNPTHTQYF
TRBV28	few	TRBJ2-3	.	TGTGCCAGCAGTTTAGGTAGCGGCCACAGCACAGATACGCAGTATTTT	CASSLGSGHSTDTQYF
TRBV5-5	many	TRBJ1-1	.	TGTGCCAGCAGCTTGGTAGCAGGGAATGAAGCTTTCTTT	CASSLVAGNEAFF
TRBV4-1	.	TRBJ2-3	.	TGCGCCAGCAGCCAAGTCCCGGGGGCCCTGGATACGCAGTATTTT	CASSQVPGALDTQYF
TRBV29-1	once	TRBJ2-1	.	TGCAGTGGGAGTGGGCGTTGGAATGAGCAGTTCTTC	CSGSGRWNEQFF
TRBV7-8	few	TRBJ1-1	.	TGTGCCAGCAGCTACAAGCGGGTTGGGGTAGCTTTCTTT	CASSYKRVGVAFF
TRBV14	.	TRBJ2-7	TRBD2	TGTGCCAGCAGCCAAGTTGGACTAGCTTACGAGCAGTACTTC	CASSQVGLAYEQYF
TRBV4-3	few	TRBJ1-2	TRBD1	TGCGCCAGCAGCCAAGATAACGGGGACAGGGCCTATGGCTACACCTTC	CASSQDNGDRAYGYTF
TRBV27	.	TRBJ2-3	TRBD2	TGTGCCAGCAGTTTAAGAGTGGGGTTTGCTAGCGGGAGTTATCACACAGATACGCAGTATTTT	CASSLRVGFASGSYHTDTQYF
TRBV7-2	many	TRBJ2-5	.	TGTGCCAGCAGCTTAGGCGTAGCGATCCAAGAGACCCAGTACTTC	CASSLGVAIQETQYF
TRBV12-3/TRBV12-4	few	TRBJ1-2	.	TGTGCCAGCAGACCTCCGGGACTGTACTATGGCTACACCTTC	CASRPPGLYYGYTF
TRBV20-1	few	TRBJ2-1	TRBD2	TGCAGTGTAGCCAGCGGGGGGGCGGGTGAGCAGTTCTTC	CSVASGGAGEQFF